The 11 T cell receptor beta chains below were found in one sample sequenced in a study of cytomegalovirus exposure and HLA in healthy donors. The PCR had 60 Vbeta and 13 Jbeta primers. Some clones are missing from TCRdb's copy, which holds only in-frame ones; the method was immunoSEQ multiplex PCR. The sample comprises about 170,000 clones, around 80% of which are singletons, and under 3% rests with the top ten. Sequencing was done on a sample of PBMCs. The receptors come from a woman between 45 and 60 years old in good health and CMV-seronegative.

This chain connects TRBV6-1 to TRBJ2-7; D call uncertain. The CDR3 spans 13 residues. Trimming cost V 3 bases and J 0 bases, with 6 bases left between them. The germline V gene encodes CDR1 MNHNS and CDR2 SASEGT. DNA of the CDR3: TGTGCCAGCAGTGACCGGGTCTCCTACGAGCAGTACTTC. This sequence encodes CASSDRVSYEQYF.

V gene TRBV7-6 combines with J gene TRBJ2-7, with unresolved D. The germline gives CDR1 SGHVS, CDR2 FNYEAQ. Trimming removed 3 bases at V and 0 bases at J, with 9 bases between. There are 14 residues in the CDR3. The CDR3 protein is CASSFLAASYEQYF. CDR3 DNA sequence: TGTGCCAGCAGCTTTTTGGCGGCCTCCTACGAGCAGTACTTC.

This rearrangement joins TRBV28 to TRBJ2-7; no firm D call. The V gene lost 8 bases and the J gene lost 3 bases, with 20 bases spanning the gap. This CDR3 contains 15 residues. Germline V gives CDR1 MDHEN, CDR2 SYDVKM. The CDR3 here is CASSPAPRHDYEQYF. In nucleotides, the CDR3 is TGTGCCAGCTCCCCTGCCCCGAGACACGACTACGAGCAGTACTTC. Full variable domain (rest looked up from reference TRBV28 and TRBJ2-7): DVKVTQSSRYLVKRTGEKVFLECVQDMDHENMFWYRQDPGLGLRLIYFSYDVKMKEKGDIPEGYSVSREKKERFSLILESASTNQTSMYLCASSPAPRHDYEQYFGPGTRLTVT.

The chain has TRBV5-1 and TRBJ1-2, with D tentatively TRBD1 (6 bases). Germline-derived CDR1 and CDR2 are SGHRS and YFSETQ. This CDR3 region has 13 residues. V dropped 4 bases and J dropped 3 bases, with 10 bases sitting between them. CDR3: CASSQQGDYGYTF. The CDR3, as DNA: TGCGCCAGCAGCCAACAGGGTGACTATGGCTACACCTTC.

This clone was seen once. The chain uses TRBV7-6 and TRBJ2-5, with TRBD2 matching 11 bases. The CDR3 has 16 residues. V lost 0 bases, J lost 3 bases, and 3 bases stayed unmatched. Per germline, CDR1 SGHVS and CDR2 FNYEAQ. CDR3: CASSLAPSGGKETQYF. DNA for the CDR3: TGTGCCAGCAGCTTAGCTCCTAGCGGGGGGAAAGAGACCCAGTACTTC.

The chain carries TRBV25-1 and TRBJ1-5, with D unclear. The CDR3 runs 13 residues. The germline V gene encodes CDR1 MGHDK and CDR2 SYGVNS. Trimming removed 4 bases from V and 2 bases from J, with 6 bases in between. Here the CDR3 DNA reads TGTGCCAGCAGTGCCCTCGGCAATCAGCCCCAGCATTTT. This sequence encodes CASSALGNQPQHF.

In its sample, this clone was seen once. The rearrangement links TRBV14 to TRBJ2-7; 11 bases align to TRBD1. Trimming cost V 0 bases and J 3 bases; bases outside gene matches: 4. The length of the CDR3 is 16 residues. Germline V gives CDR1 SGHDN, CDR2 FVKESK. For the CDR3, the DNA is TGTGCCAGCAGCCAAGACCGGACAGGGGGCCTCTACGAGCAGTACTTC. Translation gives CASSQDRTGGLYEQYF.

J is TRBJ1-4 and V is TRBV6-1; D call uncertain. This CDR3 is 15 amino acids long. The ends were cut back, 4 bases at V and 4 bases at J, with 13 bases in the middle. Per germline, CDR1 MNHNS and CDR2 SASEGT. The CDR3 DNA sequence: TGTGCCAGCAGTGGCAGAGATCGGGGTAATGAAAAACTGTTTTTT. Amino acids: CASSGRDRGNEKLFF.

The chain joins TRBV28 to TRBJ2-7; 7 bases are a match to TRBD2. J was trimmed by 4 bases and V by 3 bases; bases with no gene match: 3. The CDR3 is 13 amino acids. The germline V gene encodes CDR1 MDHEN and CDR2 SYDVKM. The CDR3 loop reads CASSLVGGYEQYF. Written as DNA, the CDR3 is TGTGCCAGCAGTTTGGTGGGAGGGTACGAGCAGTACTTC.

The chain employs TRBV2 and TRBJ1-2; 8 bases map to TRBD1. Germline V gives CDR1 SNHLY, CDR2 FYNNEI. Unmatched junction bases numbered 6, after V lost 1 base and J lost 5 bases. The CDR3 extends over 15 amino acids. The CDR3 nucleotides are TGTGCCAGCAGTGAAGAACAGGGGGTGGGGTATGGCTACACCTTC. Its protein product is CASSEEQGVGYGYTF.

V and J are TRBV18 and TRBJ2-7, with TRBD1 identical over 9 bases. Germline trimming cut 0 bases from V and 7 bases from J; bases unmatched to any gene: 1. The V gene's germline CDR1 is KGHSH and CDR2 LQKENI. The CDR3 runs to 13 residues. DNA for the CDR3: TGTGCCAGCTCACCACCCGGGACAGGGGAGCAGTACTTC. This sequence encodes CASSPPGTGEQYF.